What follows are 28 T cell receptor beta chains derived from one specimen sequenced in a study of immune evolution from preneoplasia to lung adenocarcinoma. The data were produced by immunoSEQ multiplex PCR, yet TCRdb's version contains in-frame clones alone and is incomplete. The sample carries about 8,300 clones, about four fifths recorded once. The specimen sequenced was FFPE invasive lung adenocarcinoma tissue. The receptors stem from a person aged 50 or older with lung adenocarcinoma.

The V and J genes are TRBV11-2 and TRBJ1-5; D remains ambiguous. Germline V CDR1 and CDR2: SGHAT, FQNNGV. The CDR3 contains 13 residues. Trimming took 0 bases from V and 2 from J, leaving 2 bases between them. The CDR3 nucleotides read TGTGCCAGCAGCTTAGATCGCAATCAGCCCCAGCATTTT. Translating gives CASSLDRNQPQHF.

Only one count was recorded for this clone. The gene calls are TRBV28 and TRBJ2-1; unclear D gene. CDR1 and CDR2 from the germline V gene are MDHEN and SYDVKM. Trimming stripped 3 bases from V and 8 bases from J, with 2 bases between. CDR3 length: 10 amino acids. In DNA, the CDR3 is TGTGCCAGCAGTTTCTATGAGCAGTTCTTC. Its translation: CASSFYEQFF.

The chain recombines TRBV25-1 with TRBJ1-1; D is undetermined. Per the germline V gene, CDR1 is MGHDK and CDR2 is SYGVNS. This CDR3 has 14 residues. Trimming removed 1 base from V and 6 bases from J, with 12 bases in between. CDR3 residues: CASSESSNYPEAFF. The CDR3 DNA is TGTGCCAGCAGTGAATCCTCGAACTACCCTGAAGCTTTCTTT.

The J gene is TRBJ2-5, the V gene TRBV29-1; D unresolved. The germline V gene has CDR1 SQVTM and CDR2 ANQGSEA. The CDR3 extends over 14 amino acids. V lost 0 bases, J lost 0 bases, and 8 bases lay in between. CDR3 DNA: TGCAGCGTTGAAGATCGCGCGTACCAAGAGACCCAGTACTTC. It translates to CSVEDRAYQETQYF. The complete variable domain, with remaining parts taken from reference TRBV29-1 and TRBJ2-5, reads SAVISQKPSRDICQRGTSLTIQCQVDSQVTMMFWYRQQPGQSLTLIATANQGSEATYESGFVIDKFPISRPNLTFSTLTVSNMSPEDSSIYLCSVEDRAYQETQYFGPGTRLLVL.

The chain combines TRBV6-1 with TRBJ1-1, with D unresolved. This CDR3 region has 14 residues. V lost 3 bases, J lost 1 base, and 9 bases lay in between. The germline V gene has CDR1 MNHNS and CDR2 SASEGT. CDR3 nucleotide sequence: TGTGCCAGCAGTGAGGCGGATACGAACACTGAAGCTTTCTTT. Translated, it gives CASSEADTNTEAFF.

The chain uses TRBV29-1 and TRBJ1-3; the D gene is possibly TRBD1 (5 bases). CDR1 SQVTM and CDR2 ANQGSEA come from the germline V gene. Trimming removed 7 bases from V and 3 bases from J, with 10 bases in between. This CDR3 comprises 12 residues. The CDR3 sequence is CSAEQGGNTIYF. The CDR3 DNA follows: TGCAGCGCCGAGCAGGGTGGAAACACCATATATTTT.

The chain couples TRBV27 to TRBJ1-1; tentatively, D is TRBD1 (5 bases). Trimming stripped 6 bases from V and 7 bases from J, with 12 bases between. CDR1 and CDR2 (germline): MNHEY, SMNVEV (reference sequence). The CDR3 contains 12 residues. The CDR3 DNA follows: TGTGCCAGCAGATATTCGGGGGGTGAAGCTTTCTTT. This codes for CASRYSGGEAFF.

The rearrangement joins TRBV2 to TRBJ2-1; D is ambiguous. This CDR3 is 14 amino acids long. The V end was cut by 7 bases, the J end by 0 bases, with 10 bases between. Germline assignment: CDR1 SNHLY and CDR2 FYNNEI. As DNA, the CDR3 is TGTGCCAGCAAATTGTGGTACTCCTACAATGAGCAGTTCTTC. It yields the protein CASKLWYSYNEQFF.

The V call is TRBV5-4, the J call TRBJ2-3; TRBD1 matches at 9 bases. After removal of 3 bases from V and 6 bases from J, the junction contained 5 bases not matched to a gene. The CDR3 has 14 residues. Germline assignment: CDR1 SGHNT and CDR2 YYREEE (reference sequence). CDR3 sequence: CASSSGQGVDTQYF. In nucleotides, the CDR3 is TGTGCCAGCAGCTCGGGACAGGGAGTGGATACGCAGTATTTT.

This sequence joins TRBV28 and TRBJ2-1; D may be TRBD1 or TRBD2 (5 bases each). The germline V gene encodes CDR1 MDHEN and CDR2 SYDVKM. The CDR3 has 15 amino acids. Trimming cost V 5 bases and J 7 bases, with 18 bases left between them. This chain's CDR3 is CASSITGRLNNEQFF. In DNA, the CDR3 is TGTGCCAGCAGTATAACGGGACGATTAAATAATGAGCAGTTCTTC.

V usage is TRBV28 and J usage is TRBJ1-6; perhaps TRBD1 as D (6 bases). Germline V lookup: CDR1 MDHEN, CDR2 SYDVKM. CDR3 size: 16 residues. With 4 bases removed from V and 8 bases from J, the gap between germline ends came to 18 bases. This chain's CDR3 is CASSYLWGHSYSPLHF. The CDR3 DNA reads as TGTGCCAGCAGTTACCTTTGGGGACATTCTTATTCACCCCTCCACTTT.

V is TRBV7-9 and J is TRBJ2-7; the D call may be TRBD1 or TRBD2 (5 bases each). The germline V and J ends were trimmed by 5 bases and 5 bases, with 13 bases remaining between them. The CDR3 is made up of 13 amino acids. CDR1 is SEHNR, CDR2 FQNEAQ, per germline (reference sequence). CDR3 residues: CASSPTSGHEQYF. In nucleotides, the CDR3 is TGTGCCAGCAGCCCTACCTCGGGGCACGAGCAGTACTTC.

This clone appeared once. In this CDR3 the conserved last residue, phenylalanine or tryptophan, is missing, so a read error is likely. Because the CDR3's place on the DNA is in doubt, the DNA is left out and the CDR3 is given as listed by TCRdb. The rearrangement uses TRBV30 and TRBJ2-7; the table assigns TRBD2, which was not confirmed against the DNA. Including both end residues, the CDR3 is 23 amino acids long. Germline V lookup: CDR1 GTSNPN, CDR2 SVGIG (reference sequence). Here the CDR3 reads CAWTSTVGYVRGTSGIGRGHGIL.

There are a few counts of this clone. This chain links TRBV5-4 with TRBJ1-2, with 8 positions matching TRBD1. The J segment lost 3 bases and the V segment lost 4 bases, leaving 2 bases of the junction unmatched. Germline V gene sequence: CDR1 SGHNT, CDR2 YYREEE (reference sequence). This CDR3 is 13 amino acids long. This chain's CDR3 is CASSEDRDYGYTF. The DNA of the CDR3 is TGTGCCAGCAGCGAGGACAGGGACTATGGCTACACCTTC.

The rearrangement uses TRBV29-1 and TRBJ2-5, with 9 bases identical to TRBD2. The CDR3 covers 13 residues. Trimming removed 4 bases from V and 5 bases from J; junction bases left unmatched: 5. In germline, CDR1 is SQVTM, CDR2 ANQGSEA. This CDR3 reads CSVGTSDVETQYF. CDR3 coding DNA: TGCAGCGTTGGGACTAGCGACGTGGAGACCCAGTACTTC.

The CDR3 reads CASSLVRIENTGELFF. The CDR3 coding sequence is TGTGCCAGCAGCTTAGTCCGGATTGAGAACACCGGGGAGCTGTTTTTT. The rearrangement uses TRBV7-8 and TRBJ2-2; the D is unclear. CDR3 length: 16 residues. V lost 1 base and J lost 1, with 10 bases in between. Germline V gene sequence: CDR1 SGHVS, CDR2 FQNEAQ.

This clone was recorded only once. CDR3 coding DNA: TGTGCCACCAGCAGAGATGGGGATACGCAGTATTTT. Amino acid sequence: CATSRDGDTQYF. The chain joins TRBV15 to TRBJ2-3; D gene ambiguous. The CDR3 covers 12 residues. Germline V gives CDR1 LNHNV, CDR2 YYDKDF (reference sequence). V lost 0 bases, J lost 6 bases, and 4 bases lay in between.

Concerning this clone itself: The junction departs from the called germline gene at one end, perhaps through a read error. CDR3 coding DNA: TGTGCCAGCAGCCTCAACAACCGGGACAGAGACTTC. This sequence encodes CASSLNNRDRDF. The chain has TRBV11-2 and TRBJ2-7, with 7 bases that match TRBD1. Germline lookup yields CDR1 SGHAT and CDR2 FQNNGV. The CDR3 extends over 12 amino acids.

This sequence joins TRBV19 and TRBJ1-1, with D hard to call. Germline CDR1 is LNHDA and CDR2 is SQIVND (reference sequence). This CDR3 region has 13 residues. With 5 bases removed from V and 1 base from J, the gap between germline ends came to 8 bases. The CDR3 loop is CASSLRPNTEAFF. In nucleotides, the CDR3 is TGTGCCAGTAGTCTGCGACCGAACACTGAAGCTTTCTTT.

V usage is TRBV28 and J usage is TRBJ2-4; tentatively, D is TRBD1 or TRBD2 (6 bases each). The CDR3 sequence is 18 residues long. Trimming pared 7 bases from V and 0 bases from J, leaving 22 bases between. Germline V gene sequence: CDR1 MDHEN, CDR2 SYDVKM. The CDR3 loop is CASTHRLGGKLAKNIQYF. The CDR3 region has the DNA TGTGCCAGCACCCACAGACTAGGGGGAAAACTAGCCAAAAACATTCAGTACTTC.

This chain connects TRBV5-1 to TRBJ2-1, with TRBD1 matching 10 bases. Trimming took 2 bases from V and 3 from J; bases not matched to a gene: 5. The CDR3 runs 16 residues. Germline CDR1 reads SGHRS; CDR2 reads YFSETQ. In DNA form, the CDR3 reads TGCGCCAGCAGCTTTGCCCGGGACAGGGGCTACAATGAGCAGTTCTTC. This sequence encodes CASSFARDRGYNEQFF.

The V call is TRBV4-1, the J call TRBJ1-5, with 7 bases identical to TRBD1. There are 15 residues in the CDR3. Germline loops: CDR1 MGHRA, CDR2 YSYEKL. The J segment lost 1 base and the V segment lost 4 bases, leaving 4 bases of the junction unmatched. The CDR3 DNA reads TGCGCCAGCAGCCCGGGGACAGCGAGCAATCAGCCCCAGCATTTT. Encoded protein: CASSPGTASNQPQHF.

The DNA for the CDR3 is TGCGCCAGCAGTGAGGGACCGGGACAGGGGATCTTTTCTGGGGCCAACGTCCTGACTTTC. Its protein is CASSEGPGQGIFSGANVLTF. V usage is TRBV10-2 and J usage is TRBJ2-6, with 10 bases aligning to TRBD1. The CDR3 contains 20 residues. The germline CDR1 and CDR2 sequences are WSHSY and SAAADI. V lost 2 bases, J lost 1 base, and 11 bases stayed unmatched.

This clone came up a few times. The chain links TRBV16 to TRBJ2-1, with 7 bases fitting TRBD1. Germline-derived CDR1 and CDR2 are KGHSY and FQNENV. V lost 6 bases and J lost 7; bases outside the gene matches: 6. There are 13 residues in the CDR3. DNA for the CDR3: TGTGCCAGCAGTCAACAGACAGGGAATGAGCAGTTCTTC. Its translation is CASSQQTGNEQFF.

This rearrangement joins TRBV5-1 to TRBJ2-2; the D call may be TRBD1 or TRBD2 (6 bases each). The V end was cut by 9 bases, the J end by 3 bases, with 12 bases between. This CDR3 has 13 residues. Germline CDR1 is SGHRS and CDR2 is YFSETQ. The CDR3 region has the DNA TGCGCCACGGGGGCAGGGGACACCGGGGAGCTGTTTTTT. Amino acids: CATGAGDTGELFF.

V usage is TRBV4-2 and J usage is TRBJ2-1; D remains unclear. Germline V gives CDR1 LGHNA, CDR2 YNFKEQ. This CDR3 contains 14 residues. The ends were cut back, 2 bases at V and 6 bases at J, with 11 bases in the middle. CDR3 DNA sequence: TGTGCCAGCAGCCAATGGGAAGACACCAATGAGCAGTTCTTC. Translated: CASSQWEDTNEQFF.

This clone came up a few times. The chain couples TRBV10-3 to TRBJ2-2; tentative D call: TRBD2 (6 bases). Trimming took off 10 bases at V and 5 bases at J, with 23 bases between the two ends. Looked up from germline, CDR1 is ENHRY and CDR2 is SYGVKD. This CDR3 comprises 16 residues. The CDR3 DNA reads as TGTGCCAGCACCTTGGGGGAGGCTCTGGGGACCGGGGAGCTGTTTTTT. It yields the protein CASTLGEALGTGELFF.

The genes are TRBV28 and TRBJ1-5; 9 nucleotides agree with TRBD1. After removal of 6 bases from V and 9 bases from J, the junction contained 15 bases not matched to a gene. Germline CDR1 MDHEN, CDR2 SYDVKM. This CDR3 has 16 residues. The chain's CDR3 is CASRTRPGQGASPQHF. The CDR3 DNA reads as TGTGCCAGCAGAACAAGACCGGGACAGGGAGCTTCGCCCCAGCATTTT. The full variable domain, completed using reference TRBV28 and TRBJ1-5, is DVKVTQSSRYLVKRTGEKVFLECVQDMDHENMFWYRQDPGLGLRLIYFSYDVKMKEKGDIPEGYSVSREKKERFSLILESASTNQTSMYLCASRTRPGQGASPQHFGDGTRLSIL.